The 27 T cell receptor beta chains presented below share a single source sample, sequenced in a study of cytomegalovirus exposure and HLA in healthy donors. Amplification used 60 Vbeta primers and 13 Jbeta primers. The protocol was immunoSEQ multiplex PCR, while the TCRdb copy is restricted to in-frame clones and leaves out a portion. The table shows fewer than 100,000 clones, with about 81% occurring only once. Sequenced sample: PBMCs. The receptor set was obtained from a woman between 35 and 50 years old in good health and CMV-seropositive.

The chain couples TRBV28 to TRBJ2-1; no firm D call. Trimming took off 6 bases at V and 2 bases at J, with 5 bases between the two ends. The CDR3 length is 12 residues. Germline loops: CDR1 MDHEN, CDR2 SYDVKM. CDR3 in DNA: TGTGCCAGCAGCTTTGCCTACAATGAGCAGTTCTTC. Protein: CASSFAYNEQFF. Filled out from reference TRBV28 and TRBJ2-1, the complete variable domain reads DVKVTQSSRYLVKRTGEKVFLECVQDMDHENMFWYRQDPGLGLRLIYFSYDVKMKEKGDIPEGYSVSREKKERFSLILESASTNQTSMYLCASSFAYNEQFFGPGTRLTVL.

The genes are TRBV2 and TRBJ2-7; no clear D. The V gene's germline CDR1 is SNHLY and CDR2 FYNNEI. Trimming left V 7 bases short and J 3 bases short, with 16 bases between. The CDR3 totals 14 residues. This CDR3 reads CASKPAGSVYEQYF. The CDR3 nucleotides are TGTGCCAGCAAGCCTGCCGGGTCCGTCTACGAGCAGTACTTC.

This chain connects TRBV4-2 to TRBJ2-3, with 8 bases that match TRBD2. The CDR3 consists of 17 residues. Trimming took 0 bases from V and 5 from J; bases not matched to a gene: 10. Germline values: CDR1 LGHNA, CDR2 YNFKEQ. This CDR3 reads CASSQDFWREEKDTQYF. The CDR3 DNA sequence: TGTGCCAGCAGCCAAGATTTTTGGCGGGAGGAGAAAGATACGCAGTATTTT.

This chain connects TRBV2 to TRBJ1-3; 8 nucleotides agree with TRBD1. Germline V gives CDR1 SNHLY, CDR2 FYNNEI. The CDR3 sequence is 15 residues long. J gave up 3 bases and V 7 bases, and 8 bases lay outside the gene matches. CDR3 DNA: TGTGCCAGCAAGCGGACAGGGACTGTTGGAAACACCATATATTTT. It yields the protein CASKRTGTVGNTIYF.

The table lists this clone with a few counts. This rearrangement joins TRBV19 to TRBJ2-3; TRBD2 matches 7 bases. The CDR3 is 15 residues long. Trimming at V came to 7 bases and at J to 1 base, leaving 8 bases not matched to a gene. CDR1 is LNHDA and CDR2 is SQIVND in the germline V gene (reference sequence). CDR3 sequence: CASKPLAGGTDTQYF. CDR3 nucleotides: TGTGCCAGTAAGCCCCTCGCGGGAGGCACAGATACGCAGTATTTT. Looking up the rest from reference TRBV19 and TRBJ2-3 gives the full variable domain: DGGITQSPKYLFRKEGQNVTLSCEQNLNHDAMYWYRQDPGQGLRLIYYSQIVNDFQKGDIAEGYSVSREKKESFPLTVTSAQKNPTAFYLCASKPLAGGTDTQYFGPGTRLTVL.

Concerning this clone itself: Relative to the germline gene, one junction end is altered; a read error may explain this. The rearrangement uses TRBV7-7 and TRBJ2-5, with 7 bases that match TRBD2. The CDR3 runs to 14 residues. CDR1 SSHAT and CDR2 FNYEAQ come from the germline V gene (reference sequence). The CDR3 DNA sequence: TGTGCTAGCAGCTTTATCGGGGAGGGAGAGACCCAGTACTTC. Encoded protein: CASSFIGEGETQYF.

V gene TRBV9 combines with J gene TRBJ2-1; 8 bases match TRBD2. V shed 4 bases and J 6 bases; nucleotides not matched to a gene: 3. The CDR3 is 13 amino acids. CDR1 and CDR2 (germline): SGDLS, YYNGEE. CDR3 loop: CASSPRGGNEQFF. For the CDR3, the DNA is TGTGCCAGCAGCCCTCGGGGGGGCAATGAGCAGTTCTTC.

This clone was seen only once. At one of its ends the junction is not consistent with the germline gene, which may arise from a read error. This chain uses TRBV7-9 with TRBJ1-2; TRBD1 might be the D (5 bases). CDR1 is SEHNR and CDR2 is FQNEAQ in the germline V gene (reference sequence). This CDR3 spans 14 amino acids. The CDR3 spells CSSSLGGGEPGYTF. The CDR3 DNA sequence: TGTTCCAGCAGCTTAGGCGGAGGGGAGCCTGGCTACACCTTC.

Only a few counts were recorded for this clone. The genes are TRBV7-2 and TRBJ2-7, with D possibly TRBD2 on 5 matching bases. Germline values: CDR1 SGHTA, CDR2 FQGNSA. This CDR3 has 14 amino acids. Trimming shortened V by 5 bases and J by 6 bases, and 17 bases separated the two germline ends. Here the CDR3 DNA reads TGTGCCAGCAGCCCGGGATCTAGCCGCGGCGAGCAGTACTTC. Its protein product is CASSPGSSRGEQYF.

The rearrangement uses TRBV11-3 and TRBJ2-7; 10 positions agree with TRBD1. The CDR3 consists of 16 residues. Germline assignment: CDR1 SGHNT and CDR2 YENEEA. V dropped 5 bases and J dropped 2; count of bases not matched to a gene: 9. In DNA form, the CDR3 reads TGTGCCAGCAGCCCGAGCCGGGACAGGGGAACCTACGAGCAGTACTTC. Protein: CASSPSRDRGTYEQYF.

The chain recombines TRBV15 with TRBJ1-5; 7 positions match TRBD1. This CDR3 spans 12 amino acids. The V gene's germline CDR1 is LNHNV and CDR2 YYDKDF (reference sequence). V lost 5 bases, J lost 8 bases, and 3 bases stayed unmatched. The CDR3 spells CATSSTGEPQHF. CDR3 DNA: TGTGCCACCAGCTCCACAGGGGAGCCCCAGCATTTT.

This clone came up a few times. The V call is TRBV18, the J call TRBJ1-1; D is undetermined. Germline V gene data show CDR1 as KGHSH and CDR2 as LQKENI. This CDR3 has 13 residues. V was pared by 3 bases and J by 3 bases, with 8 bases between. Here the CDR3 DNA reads TGTGCCAGCTCACCTCAGGCAGACACTGAAGCTTTCTTT. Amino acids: CASSPQADTEAFF.

CDR3 nucleotide sequence: TGTGCCAGCTCACCGATGACAGAAGAGACCCAGTACTTC. It yields the protein CASSPMTEETQYF. The chain links TRBV18 to TRBJ2-5; possibly TRBD1 for D (5 bases). The germline V gene encodes CDR1 KGHSH and CDR2 LQKENI. V dropped 3 bases and J dropped 3 bases, with 8 bases sitting between them. This CDR3 has 13 amino acids.

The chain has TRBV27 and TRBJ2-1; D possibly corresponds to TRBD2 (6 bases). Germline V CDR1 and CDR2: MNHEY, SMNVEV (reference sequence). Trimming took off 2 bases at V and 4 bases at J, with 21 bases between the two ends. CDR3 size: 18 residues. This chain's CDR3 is CASSLISAGTAPYNEQFF. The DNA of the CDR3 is TGTGCCAGCAGTTTAATCTCCGCGGGGACGGCTCCTTACAATGAGCAGTTCTTC.

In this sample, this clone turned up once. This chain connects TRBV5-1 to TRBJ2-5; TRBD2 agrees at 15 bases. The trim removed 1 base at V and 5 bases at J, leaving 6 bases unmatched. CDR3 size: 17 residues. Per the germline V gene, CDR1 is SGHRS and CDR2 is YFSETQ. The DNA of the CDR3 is TGCGCCAGCAGCTTGTCGAGGACTAGCGGGAGGGCCGAGACCCAGTACTTC. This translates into CASSLSRTSGRAETQYF.

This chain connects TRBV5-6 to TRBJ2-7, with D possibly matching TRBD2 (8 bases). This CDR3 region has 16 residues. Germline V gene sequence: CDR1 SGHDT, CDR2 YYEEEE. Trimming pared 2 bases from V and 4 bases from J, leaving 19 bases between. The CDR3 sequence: CASSLYPGGGAYEQYF. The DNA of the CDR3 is TGTGCCAGCAGCTTATATCCGGGAGGGGGCGCGTACGAGCAGTACTTC.

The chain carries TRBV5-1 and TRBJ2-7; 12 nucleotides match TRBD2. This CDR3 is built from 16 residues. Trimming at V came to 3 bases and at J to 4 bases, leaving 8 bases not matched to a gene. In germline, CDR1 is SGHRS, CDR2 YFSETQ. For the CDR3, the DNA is TGCGCCAGCAGCTCCGGGACTAGCGGGTTGAGTTACGAGCAGTACTTC. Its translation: CASSSGTSGLSYEQYF.

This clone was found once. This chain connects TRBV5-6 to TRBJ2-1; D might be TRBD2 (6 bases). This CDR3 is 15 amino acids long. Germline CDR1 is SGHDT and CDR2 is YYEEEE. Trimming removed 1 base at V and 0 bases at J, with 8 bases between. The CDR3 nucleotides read TGTGCCAGCAGCTTGCTGCGGGGCTCCTACAATGAGCAGTTCTTC. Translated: CASSLLRGSYNEQFF.

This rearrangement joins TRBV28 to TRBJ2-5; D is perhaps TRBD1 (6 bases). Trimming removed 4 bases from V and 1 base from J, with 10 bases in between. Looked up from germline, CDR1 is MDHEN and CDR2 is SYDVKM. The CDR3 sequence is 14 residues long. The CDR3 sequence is CASSWTVSQETQYF. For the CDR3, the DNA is TGTGCCAGCAGTTGGACAGTAAGCCAAGAGACCCAGTACTTC. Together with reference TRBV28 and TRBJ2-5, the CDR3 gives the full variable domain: DVKVTQSSRYLVKRTGEKVFLECVQDMDHENMFWYRQDPGLGLRLIYFSYDVKMKEKGDIPEGYSVSREKKERFSLILESASTNQTSMYLCASSWTVSQETQYFGPGTRLLVL.

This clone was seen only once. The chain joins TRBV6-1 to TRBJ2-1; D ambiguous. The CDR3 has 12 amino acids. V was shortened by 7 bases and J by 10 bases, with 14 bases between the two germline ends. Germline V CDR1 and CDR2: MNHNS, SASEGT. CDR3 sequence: CASTPSSGEQFF. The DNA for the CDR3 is TGTGCCAGCACCCCGTCCTCCGGGGAGCAGTTCTTC.

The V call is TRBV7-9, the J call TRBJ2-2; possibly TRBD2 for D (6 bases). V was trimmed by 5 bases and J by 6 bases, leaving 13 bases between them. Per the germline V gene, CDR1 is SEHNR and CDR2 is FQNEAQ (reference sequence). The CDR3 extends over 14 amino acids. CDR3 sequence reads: CASSPEGVAGELFF. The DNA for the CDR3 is TGTGCCAGCAGCCCGGAGGGCGTTGCCGGGGAGCTGTTTTTT. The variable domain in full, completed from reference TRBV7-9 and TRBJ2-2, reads DTGVSQNPRHKITKRGQNVTFRCDPISEHNRLYWYRQTLGQGPEFLTYFQNEAQLEKSRLLSDRFSAERPKGSFSTLEIQRTEQGDSAMYLCASSPEGVAGELFFGEGSRLTVL.

The CDR3 bases are TGTGCCAGCGGACTAGCGGGAGAATACGAGCAGTACTTC. Protein sequence: CASGLAGEYEQYF. This chain links TRBV6-6 with TRBJ2-7; TRBD2 agrees at 13 bases. CDR1 is MNHNY, CDR2 SVGAGI, per germline (reference sequence). This CDR3 has 13 residues. Unmatched junction bases numbered 2, after V lost 8 bases and J lost 4 bases.

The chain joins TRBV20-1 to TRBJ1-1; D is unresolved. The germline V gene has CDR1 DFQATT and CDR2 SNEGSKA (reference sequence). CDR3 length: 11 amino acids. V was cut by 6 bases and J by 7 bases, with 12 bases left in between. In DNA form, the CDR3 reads TGCAGTGCCGTACAGTCCCGTGAAGCTTTCTTT. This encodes CSAVQSREAFF.

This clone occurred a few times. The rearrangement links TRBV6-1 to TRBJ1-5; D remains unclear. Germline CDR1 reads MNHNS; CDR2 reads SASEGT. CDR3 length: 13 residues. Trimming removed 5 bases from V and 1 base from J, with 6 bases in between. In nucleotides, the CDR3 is TGTGCCAGCAGTCACAACAGCAATCAGCCCCAGCATTTT. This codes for CASSHNSNQPQHF.

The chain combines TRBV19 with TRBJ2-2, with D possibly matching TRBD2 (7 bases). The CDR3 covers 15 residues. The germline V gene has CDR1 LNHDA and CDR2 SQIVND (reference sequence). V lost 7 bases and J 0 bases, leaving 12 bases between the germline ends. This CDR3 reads CASKGGQTNTGELFF. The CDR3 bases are TGTGCCAGTAAGGGGGGGCAGACGAACACCGGGGAGCTGTTTTTT.

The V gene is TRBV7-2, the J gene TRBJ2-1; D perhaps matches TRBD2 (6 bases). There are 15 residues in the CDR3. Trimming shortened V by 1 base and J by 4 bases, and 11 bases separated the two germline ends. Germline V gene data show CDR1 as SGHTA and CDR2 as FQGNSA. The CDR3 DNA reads TGTGCCAGCAGCTTAGGAGCGGGCCAGTACAATGAGCAGTTCTTC. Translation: CASSLGAGQYNEQFF.

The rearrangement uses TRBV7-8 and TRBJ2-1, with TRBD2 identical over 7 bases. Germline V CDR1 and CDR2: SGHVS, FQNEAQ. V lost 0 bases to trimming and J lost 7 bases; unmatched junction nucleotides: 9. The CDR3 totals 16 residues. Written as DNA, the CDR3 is TGTGCCAGCAGCTTAGCGGGGAGACTAGCAGGAAATGAGCAGTTCTTC. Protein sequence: CASSLAGRLAGNEQFF.